Below, 5 T cell receptor beta chains from the same sample are listed, as sequenced in a study of T-cell reconstitution after alpha-beta-depleted transplantation in children. Preparing the TCRbeta library involved the use of unique molecular identifiers. Each CDR3 protein gets one entry after TCRdb re-called the PCR reads with MiXCR. The profile shows about a million distinct CDR3 sequences, about 26% of them singletons. Sequencing used PBMCs, mostly from graft donor cells, obtained 360 days after TCRalphabeta/CD19-depleted stem cell transplant. These receptors originate from a boy younger than two who had a stem cell transplant for SCID, so the T cells may come from the graft donor.

V gene TRBV5-1 combines with J gene TRBJ1-1; D gene uncertain. Between the trimmed V and J ends, which lost 3 bases and 10 bases, there was a span of 16 bases. CDR1 and CDR2 from the germline V gene are SGHRS and YFSETQ. The CDR3 length is 13 residues. CDR3 protein: CASSSDLGRGAFF. The CDR3 DNA is TGCGCCAGCAGCTCGGATCTCGGAAGAGGAGCTTTCTTT. Variable domain in full (rest from reference TRBV5-1 and TRBJ1-1): KAGVTQTPRYLIKTRGQQVTLSCSPISGHRSVSWYQQTPGQGLQFLFEYFSETQRNKGNFPGRFSGRQFSNSRSEMNVSTLELGDSALYLCASSSDLGRGAFFGQGTRLTVV.

The V and J genes are TRBV5-6 and TRBJ1-5, with 12 bases that match TRBD1. The germline V gene has CDR1 SGHDT and CDR2 YYEEEE. V lost 4 bases, J lost 5 bases, and 13 bases stayed unmatched. The CDR3 is made up of 18 amino acids. The DNA for the CDR3 is TGTGCCAGCAGCCGCCGGGACAGGGGGCCTCGTCTCCATCAGCCCCAGCATTTT. Translated: CASSRRDRGPRLHQPQHF. The variable domain in full, with the rest retrieved from reference TRBV5-6 and TRBJ1-5, is DAGVTQSPTHLIKTRGQQVTLRCSPKSGHDTVSWYQQALGQGPQFIFQYYEEEERQRGNFPDRFSGHQFPNYSSELNVNALLLGDSALYLCASSRRDRGPRLHQPQHFGDGTRLSIL.

This clonotype was detected a few times. V usage is TRBV10-1 and J usage is TRBJ2-1, with 10 bases matching TRBD2. Looked up from germline, CDR1 is WNHNN and CDR2 is SYGVQD (reference sequence). This CDR3 is built from 17 residues. The ends lost 5 bases at V and 0 bases at J; junction bases unmatched: 7. CDR3 DNA sequence: TGCGCCAGCAGTCATAGCGGGGGGCCGAGCTCCTACAATGAGCAGTTCTTC. Residues: CASSHSGGPSSYNEQFF.

The chain recombines TRBV6-5 with TRBJ1-1; 10 positions match TRBD1. The CDR3 length is 15 residues. CDR1 is MNHEY and CDR2 is SVGAGI in the germline V gene. The ends lost 4 bases at V and 0 bases at J; junction bases unmatched: 2. Written as DNA, the CDR3 is TGTGCCAGCAGTTGGGACAGGGGAATGAACACTGAAGCTTTCTTT. Translation gives CASSWDRGMNTEAFF.

In its sample, this clonotype was seen many times. The chain is built from TRBV15 and TRBJ2-3, with D unresolved. From germline, CDR1 is LNHNV and CDR2 YYDKDF (reference sequence). The CDR3 contains 11 residues. The V and J ends lost 4 bases and 5 bases respectively, with 4 bases between them. CDR3 amino acids: CATSNGDTQYF. Written as DNA, the CDR3 is TGTGCCACCAGCAATGGAGATACGCAGTATTTT.